This T cell receptor (beta chain) appears in the sequencing data of a study of long-term antiretroviral therapy in people with HIV. The authors ran the immunoSEQ assay, v3.0, at survey level. The data were produced by immunoSEQ multiplex PCR, yet TCRdb's version contains in-frame clones alone and is incomplete. The data hold 20,000 to 30,000 clones, with roughly 77% observed a single time. Study-wide results and caveats: With ART, diversity went up but was still lower than in transplant donor controls. Pre-ART clonal expansions dominated every time point's repertoire. Controls had broader CDR3 length ranges than HIV repertoires did.

This CDR3 comprises 11 residues. Germline-derived CDR1 and CDR2 are SNHLY and FYNNEI. Trimming removed 10 bases at V and 8 bases at J, with 14 bases between. About this clone itself: The antigen remains undetermined.

The samples comprised 1-10 million cryopreserved PBMC ahead of DNA extraction. The sequence was collected from a man between 25 and 39 years old with HIV. V is TRBV2 and J is TRBJ1-2, with D perhaps matching TRBD1 (6 bases). The material was unsorted PBMCs, obtained 4.4 years after starting antiretroviral therapy. The CDR3 DNA is TGTGCCACCCTCACAGGGCACGGCTACACCTTC. Translating it yields CATLTGHGYTF.